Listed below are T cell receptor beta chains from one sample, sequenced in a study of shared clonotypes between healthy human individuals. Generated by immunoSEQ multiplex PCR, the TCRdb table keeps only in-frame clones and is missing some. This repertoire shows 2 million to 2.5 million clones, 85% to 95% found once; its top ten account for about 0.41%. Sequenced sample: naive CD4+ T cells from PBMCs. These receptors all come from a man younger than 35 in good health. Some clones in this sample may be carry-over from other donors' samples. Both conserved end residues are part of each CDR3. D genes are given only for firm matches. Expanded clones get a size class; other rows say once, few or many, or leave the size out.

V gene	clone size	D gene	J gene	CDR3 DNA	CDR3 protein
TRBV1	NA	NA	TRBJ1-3	TGCACCAGCAGCCGCCTATGCGGGGGTTCTGGAAACACCATATATTTT	CTSSRLCGGSGNTIYF
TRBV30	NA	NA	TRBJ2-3	TGTGCCTGGAATCTAGCTGGCACAGATACGCAGTATTTT	CAWNLAGTDTQYF
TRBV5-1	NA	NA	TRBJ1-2	TGCGCCAGCAGCTTGACAGGTCCAGGACAAACTAAAGCGGATGGCTACACCTTC	CASSLTGPGQTKADGYTF
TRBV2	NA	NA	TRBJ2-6	TGTGCCAGCCGGGGGTCTGGGGCCAACGTCCTGACTTTC	CASRGSGANVLTF
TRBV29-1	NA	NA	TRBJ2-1	TGCAGCGTTGAATACCTAGTTCTGAACAATGAGCAGTTCTTC	CSVEYLVLNNEQFF
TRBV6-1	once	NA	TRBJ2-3	TGTGCCAGCAGTAGGCCCCCCGACCCAGATACGCAGTATTTT	CASSRPPDPDTQYF
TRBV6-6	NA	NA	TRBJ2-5	TGTGCCAGCACCCTAGGGACGGAGACCCAGTACTTC	CASTLGTETQYF
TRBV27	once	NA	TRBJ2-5	TGTGCCAGCAGCCGGACCCCCCAAGAGACCCAGTACTTC	CASSRTPQETQYF
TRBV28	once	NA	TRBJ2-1	TGTGCCAGCAGCCGACTCGGGGGCTCCTACAATGAGCAGTTCTTC	CASSRLGGSYNEQFF
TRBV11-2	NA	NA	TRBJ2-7	TGTGCCAGCAGCTCCACCCCTTGGGACGAGCAGTACTTC	CASSSTPWDEQYF
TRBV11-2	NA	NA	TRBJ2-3	TGTGCCAGCAGCTTAAGACTTGCCAGGGATACGCAGTATTTT	CASSLRLARDTQYF
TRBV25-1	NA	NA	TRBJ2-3	TGTGCCAGCAGTGAAGAGGGGCGGAGGGATACGCAGTATTTT	CASSEEGRRDTQYF
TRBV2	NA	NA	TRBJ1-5	TGTGCCAGCAGTGACATAAGCGTTCAGCCCCGGCATTTT	CASSDISVQPRHF
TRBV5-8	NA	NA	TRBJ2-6	TGTGCCAGCAGCTTTGATCTGGGGCCTGGGGCCAACGTCCTGACTTTC	CASSFDLGPGANVLTF
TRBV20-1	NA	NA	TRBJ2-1	TGCAGTGGTCAGCGTTTGAATGAGCAGTTCTTC	CSGQRLNEQFF
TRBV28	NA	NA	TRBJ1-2	TGTGCCAGCAGTTTTGGGGGGGCGGTGGCTGGCTACACCTTC	CASSFGGAVAGYTF
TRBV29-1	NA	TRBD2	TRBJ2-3	TGCAGCGCCGGGACTAGCGGGAGTGTTGCAGATACGCAGTATTTT	CSAGTSGSVADTQYF
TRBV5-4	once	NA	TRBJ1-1	TGTGCCAGCAGCTTGGGGGTCGCGGACACTGAAGCTTTCTTT	CASSLGVADTEAFF
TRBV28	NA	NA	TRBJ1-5	TGTGCCAGCATTGGGGGTCGGCGCAATCAGCCCCAGCATTTT	CASIGGRRNQPQHF
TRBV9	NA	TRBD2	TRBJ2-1	TGTGCCAGCAGCGCCGGGACTAGTTACAATGAGCAGTTCTTC	CASSAGTSYNEQFF
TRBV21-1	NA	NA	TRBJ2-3	TGTGCCAGCGGAGAGGTGGGGTCTAGCACAGATACGCAGTATTTT	CASGEVGSSTDTQYF
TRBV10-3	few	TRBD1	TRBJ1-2	TGTGCCATCAATCCGGGACAGGGCGTTACTACCTTC	CAINPGQGVTTF
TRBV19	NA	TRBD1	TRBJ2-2	TGTGCCAGTAAAGAGGGCAGGGGGACAACCGGGGAGCTGTTTTTT	CASKEGRGTTGELFF
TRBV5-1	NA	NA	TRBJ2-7	TGCGCCAGCAGCAGGCAGGAGAGCTCCTACGAGCAGTACTTC	CASSRQESSYEQYF
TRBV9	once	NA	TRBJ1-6	TGTGCCAGCAGCGTGAACAGGGTTAATTCACCCCTCCACTTT	CASSVNRVNSPLHF
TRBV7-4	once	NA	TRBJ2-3	TGTGCCAGCAGCTTAGATGTTCAGTGGAGCACAGATACGCAGTATTTT	CASSLDVQWSTDTQYF
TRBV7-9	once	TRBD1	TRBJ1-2	TGTGCCAGCAGCCCCAGGACAGGGGTAATCGTCTATGGCTACACCTTC	CASSPRTGVIVYGYTF
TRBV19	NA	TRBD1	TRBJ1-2	TGTGCCAGTAAGACAGGGACTTATGGCTACACCTTC	CASKTGTYGYTF
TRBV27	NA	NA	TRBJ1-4	TGTGCCAGCAGTTTGAGGCAGCCTAATGAAAAACTGTTTTTT	CASSLRQPNEKLFF
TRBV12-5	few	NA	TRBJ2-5	TGTGCTAGTGGTTTGGGTCAAGAGACCCAGTACTTC	CASGLGQETQYF
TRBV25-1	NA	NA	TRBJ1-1	TGTGCCAGCAGACGCCCCGGCAGGACCCACACTGAAGCTTTCTTT	CASRRPGRTHTEAFF
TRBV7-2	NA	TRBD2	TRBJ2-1	TGTGCCAGCAGACTAGCGGGAGTTAATGAGCAGTTCTTC	CASRLAGVNEQFF
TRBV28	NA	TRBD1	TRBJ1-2	TGTGCCAGCAGTTTAGCCGGGGACAGGGCTAACTATGGCTACACCTTC	CASSLAGDRANYGYTF
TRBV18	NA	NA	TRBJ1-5	TGTGCCAGCTCACGGGCGGGATGGGGCCAGCCCCAGCATTTT	CASSRAGWGQPQHF
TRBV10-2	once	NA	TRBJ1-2	TGCGCCAGCCGGTACAGTCCAAATGGCTACACCTTC	CASRYSPNGYTF
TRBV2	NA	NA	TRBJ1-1	TGTGCCAGCAGTGGGACGTGGGGGAACACTGAAGCTTTCTTT	CASSGTWGNTEAFF
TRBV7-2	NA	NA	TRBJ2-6	TGTGCCAGCAACCGGTATTGGGGGGAGTTCTCTGGGGCCAACGTCCTGACTTTC	CASNRYWGEFSGANVLTF
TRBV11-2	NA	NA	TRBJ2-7	TGTGCCAGCAGCTCCATATACAGGTCCCCCTACGAGCAGTACTTC	CASSSIYRSPYEQYF
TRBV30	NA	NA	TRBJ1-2	TGTGCCTGGACCGGGGGGCTCGGTGGCTACACCTTC	CAWTGGLGGYTF
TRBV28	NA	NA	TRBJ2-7	TGTGCCAGCAGTCCGACCCCCGGGACGGAATACTCCTACGAGCAGTACTTC	CASSPTPGTEYSYEQYF
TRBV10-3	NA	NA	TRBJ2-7	TGTGCCACGACGTCGGGACCGAACTCCTACGAGCAGTACTTC	CATTSGPNSYEQYF
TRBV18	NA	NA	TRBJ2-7	TGTGCCAGCACCTCAGGGACCTACGAGCAGTACTTC	CASTSGTYEQYF
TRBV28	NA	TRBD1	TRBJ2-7	TGTGCCAGCAGTTTACCGAACAGGGGGAGCCCCTACTTC	CASSLPNRGSPYF
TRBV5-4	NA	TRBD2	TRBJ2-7	TGTGCCAGCAGCCCAGGACTAGCGGGAGGTGGGTTCGACTCTTACGAGCAGTACTTC	CASSPGLAGGGFDSYEQYF
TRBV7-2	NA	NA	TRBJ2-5	TGTGCCAGCAGCCTAAGCGGGCTCCAAGAGACCCAGTACTTC	CASSLSGLQETQYF
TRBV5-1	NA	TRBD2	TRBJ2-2	TGCGCCAGCAGCTTGCCTCCTAGCGGGAGCACCGGGGAGCTGTTTTTT	CASSLPPSGSTGELFF
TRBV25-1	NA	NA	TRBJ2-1	TGTGCCAGCAGTGGACTCCCGGCAGGGCTCAATGAGCAGTTCTTC	CASSGLPAGLNEQFF
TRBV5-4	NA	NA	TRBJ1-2	TGTGCCAGCAGCTTGGCCTCGGCCTCTAACTATGGCTACACCTTC	CASSLASASNYGYTF
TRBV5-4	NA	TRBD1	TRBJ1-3	TGTGCCAGCAGCTGGGGGGACAGGGCGAGCTCTGGAAACACCATATATTTT	CASSWGDRASSGNTIYF
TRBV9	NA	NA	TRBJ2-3	TGTGCCAGCAGCGTAGCGGGAGCGCCGGGCACAGATACGCAGTATTTT	CASSVAGAPGTDTQYF
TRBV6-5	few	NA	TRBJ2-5	TGTGCCAGCAGTTCAGTCGGAGAGACCCAGTACTTC	CASSSVGETQYF
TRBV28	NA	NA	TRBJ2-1	TGTGCCAGCAGTTCACCCCTCGGGGGCTCCTACAATGAGCAGTTCTTC	CASSSPLGGSYNEQFF
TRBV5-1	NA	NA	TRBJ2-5	TGCGCCAGCAGTTCAAATGCAAGGGAGACCCAGTACTTC	CASSSNARETQYF